Listed here are 9 T cell receptor beta chains from one sample, sequenced in a study of radiation and T cells in renal cell carcinoma (dated by TCRdb to the early 2020s). Libraries were built with the immunoSEQ multiplex PCR assay. The source is immuneACCESS, and TCRdb retained only in-frame sequences with V and J called. Part of the clones is not carried over; for the studies checked, unresolved V genes explain less than half of this, and the remainder is unexplained. This sample has some 100,000 clones in its table, and 82% of those were observed once. The ten largest clones capture roughly 6% of the sample. The sample's time point label, in plain terms: baseline pretreatment blood. According to the study, the label for this sample's treatment or condition signals: 15 Gy SBRT to primary tumor, nephrectomy 4 weeks later. The specimen was blood, collected from a patient whose treatment included radiotherapy and nephrectomy. The origin of the receptors is a man between 60 and 75 years old with renal cell carcinoma.

This chain uses TRBV28 with TRBJ2-7; D is unresolved. This CDR3 contains 14 residues. The germline gives CDR1 MDHEN, CDR2 SYDVKM. V was shortened by 4 bases and J by 3 bases, with 13 bases between the two germline ends. This CDR3 is CASSYGRAYYEQYF. The CDR3 DNA sequence: TGTGCCAGCAGTTACGGAAGGGCCTACTACGAGCAGTACTTC.

V is TRBV6-5 and J is TRBJ2-5; D remains unclear. The CDR3 is 13 residues long. Trimming left V 4 bases short and J 9 bases short, with 15 bases between. Germline assignment: CDR1 MNHEY and CDR2 SVGAGI. The DNA of the CDR3 is TGTGCCAGCAGTTTTAACGGCGGTGGGGCCCAGTACTTC. The encoded protein is CASSFNGGGAQYF.

This chain joins TRBV5-1 and TRBJ1-5, with D possibly matching TRBD1 (5 bases). This CDR3 comprises 14 residues. The V gene lost 1 base and the J gene lost 3 bases, with 8 bases spanning the gap. The germline gives CDR1 SGHRS, CDR2 YFSETQ. Written as DNA, the CDR3 is TGCGCCAGCAGCTTGACGGGGCACAATCAGCCCCAGCATTTT. This gives the protein CASSLTGHNQPQHF.

This sequence joins TRBV29-1 and TRBJ1-2; the D is unclear. Germline CDR1 reads SQVTM; CDR2 reads ANQGSEA. V was shortened by 4 bases and J by 3 bases, with 18 bases between the two germline ends. The CDR3 contains 15 residues. CDR3 in amino acids: CSVGGSSLPHYGYTF. DNA for the CDR3: TGCAGCGTTGGTGGCAGCTCTCTTCCCCACTATGGCTACACCTTC.

This clone turned up a few times. The chain employs TRBV5-4 and TRBJ2-7; D is unclear. Trimming pared 0 bases from V and 7 bases from J, leaving 11 bases between. The CDR3 is 13 residues long. Germline V gene data show CDR1 as SGHNT and CDR2 as YYREEE (reference sequence). The CDR3 reads CASSLEIHGEQYF. CDR3 nucleotides: TGTGCCAGCAGCTTGGAGATCCACGGGGAGCAGTACTTC.

This clone qualifies as medium-sized. The V call is TRBV7-2, the J call TRBJ1-6, with a tentative D call TRBD1 (6 bases). Looked up from germline, CDR1 is SGHTA and CDR2 is FQGNSA. The ends were cut back, 1 base at V and 9 bases at J, with 13 bases in the middle. This CDR3 comprises 15 residues. The CDR3 DNA sequence: TGTGCCAGCAGCTTAGTTGTGACAGGTGCTTCACCCCTCCACTTT. This sequence encodes CASSLVVTGASPLHF.

The rearrangement joins TRBV11-2 to TRBJ2-7; the match to TRBD1 covers 9 bases. CDR3 length equals 16 residues. The V gene end was trimmed by 5 bases and the J gene end by 1 base; junction bases not matched to a gene: 9. CDR1 and CDR2 (germline): SGHAT, FQNNGV. As DNA, the CDR3 is TGTGCCAGCAGCCCCCTGGCGGGACAGGGATCCTACGAGCAGTACTTC. Protein product: CASSPLAGQGSYEQYF. The full variable domain, with the rest looked up from reference TRBV11-2 and TRBJ2-7, is EAGVAQSPRYKIIEKRQSVAFWCNPISGHATLYWYQQILGQGPKLLIQFQNNGVVDDSQLPKDRFSAERLKGVDSTLKIQPAKLEDSAVYLCASSPLAGQGSYEQYFGPGTRLTVT.

In this sample, this clone turned up once. V gene TRBV15 combines with J gene TRBJ1-5, with D possibly being TRBD1 (5 bases). This CDR3 region has 14 residues. Germline V gives CDR1 LNHNV, CDR2 YYDKDF (reference sequence). The germline V and J ends were trimmed by 1 base and 7 bases, with 11 bases remaining between them. CDR3 sequence (DNA): TGTGCCACCAGCAGAGCAGGGCGAGAGCAGCCCCAGCATTTT. This codes for CATSRAGREQPQHF.

The chain joins TRBV6-7 to TRBJ1-1, with TRBD1 as a possible D gene (6 bases). Being an ORF, TRBV6-7 has a function that is uncertain. This CDR3 spans 14 amino acids. V lost 5 bases, J lost 1 base, and 11 bases lay in between. CDR3 amino acids: CASSPGEGNTEAFF. CDR3 nucleotides: TGTGCCAGCAGTCCAGGGGAGGGGAACACTGAAGCTTTCTTT.